The clone carrying this T cell receptor (beta chain) was picked up a small number of times. Its antigen is currently unknown. This sample is drawn from a study of blood T cells in healthy people across ages. General study findings and limits: Percentage of naive T cells showed a strong correlation with TCR beta diversity.

A sample-barcoded 5' primer and a J-beta primer mix were used in a second PCR of roughly 6 to 12 cycles. Each CDR3 protein gets one entry after TCRdb re-called the 5' RACE reads with MiXCR. The sample includes approximately 320,000 distinct CDR3 sequences, around 27% seen only once; the top ten take around 29%. Looked up from germline, CDR1 is SGHTA and CDR2 is FQGNSA. This CDR3 has 11 amino acids. V lost 9 bases and J 7 bases, leaving 13 bases between the germline ends. Every sample had a minimum of 6.5 million PBMCs isolated. V is TRBV7-2 and J is TRBJ2-7, with unresolved D. This TCR derives from a woman aged 65 to 85 in good health. The sample was blood. The CDR3 protein is CASSRRGEQYF. The DNA for the CDR3 is TGTGCCAGTAGCAGAAGAGGAGAGCAGTACTTC.